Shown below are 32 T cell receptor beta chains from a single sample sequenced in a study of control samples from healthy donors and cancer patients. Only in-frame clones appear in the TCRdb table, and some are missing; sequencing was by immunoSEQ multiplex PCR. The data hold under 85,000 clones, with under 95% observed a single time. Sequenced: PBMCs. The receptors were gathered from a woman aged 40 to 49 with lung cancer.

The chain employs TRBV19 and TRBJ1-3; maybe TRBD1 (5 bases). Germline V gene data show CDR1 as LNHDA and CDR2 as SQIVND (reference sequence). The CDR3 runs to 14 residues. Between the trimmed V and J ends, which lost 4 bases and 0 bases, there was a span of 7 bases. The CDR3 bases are TGTGCCAGTAGTAGACAGTCCTCTGGAAACACCATATATTTT. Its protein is CASSRQSSGNTIYF.

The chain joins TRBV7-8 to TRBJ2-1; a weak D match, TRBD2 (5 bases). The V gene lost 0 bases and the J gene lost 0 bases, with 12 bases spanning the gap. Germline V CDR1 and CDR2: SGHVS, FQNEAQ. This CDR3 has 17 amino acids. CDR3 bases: TGTGCCAGCAGCTTAGCTGGGCTAGCCGTCTCCTACAATGAGCAGTTCTTC. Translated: CASSLAGLAVSYNEQFF.

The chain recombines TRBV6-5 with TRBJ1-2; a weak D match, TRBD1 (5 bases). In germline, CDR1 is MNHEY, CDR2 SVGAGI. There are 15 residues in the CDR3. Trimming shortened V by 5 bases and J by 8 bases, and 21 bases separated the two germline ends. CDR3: CASSNNFQGGVGYTF. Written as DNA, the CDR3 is TGTGCCAGCAGTAACAATTTCCAGGGCGGTGTCGGCTACACCTTC.

The CDR3 sequence: CASSQMGPVQETQYF. The CDR3 DNA sequence: TGTGCCAGCAGCCAGATGGGCCCAGTCCAAGAGACCCAGTACTTC. V and J are TRBV5-5 and TRBJ2-5; D is unresolved. Trimming left V 4 bases short and J 1 base short, with 14 bases between. Germline CDR1 reads SGHKS; CDR2 reads YYEKEE (reference sequence). There are 15 residues in the CDR3.

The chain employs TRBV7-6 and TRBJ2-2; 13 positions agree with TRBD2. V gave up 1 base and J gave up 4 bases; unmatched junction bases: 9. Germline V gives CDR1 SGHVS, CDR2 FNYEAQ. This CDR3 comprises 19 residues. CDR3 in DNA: TGTGCCAGCAGCTTAGTCCTCGGACTAGCGGGGGTGGGCACCGGGGAGCTGTTTTTT. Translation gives CASSLVLGLAGVGTGELFF. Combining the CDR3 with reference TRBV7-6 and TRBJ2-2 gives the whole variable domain GAGVSQSPRYKVTKRGQDVALRCDPISGHVSLYWYRQALGQGPEFLTYFNYEAQQDKSGLPNDRFSAERPEGSISTLTIQRTEQRDSAMYRCASSLVLGLAGVGTGELFFGEGSRLTVL.

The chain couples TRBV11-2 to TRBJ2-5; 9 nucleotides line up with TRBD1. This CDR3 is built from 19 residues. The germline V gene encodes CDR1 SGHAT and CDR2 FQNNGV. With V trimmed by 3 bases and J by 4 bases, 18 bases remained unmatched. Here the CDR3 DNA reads TGTGCCAGCAGCTTGGACCTGTGGGGCGGACAGGGGCCCTTAGAGACCCAGTACTTC. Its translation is CASSLDLWGGQGPLETQYF.

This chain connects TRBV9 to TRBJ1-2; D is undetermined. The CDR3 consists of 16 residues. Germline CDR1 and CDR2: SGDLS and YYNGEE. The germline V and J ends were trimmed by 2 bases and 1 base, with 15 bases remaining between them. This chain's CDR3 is CASSVGPPGINYGYTF. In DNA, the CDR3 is TGTGCCAGCAGCGTCGGCCCTCCCGGGATTAACTATGGCTACACCTTC.

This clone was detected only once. CDR3 region: CASSLDRFAGELFF. CDR3 DNA: TGTGCCAGCAGCCTGGACAGGTTCGCCGGGGAGCTGTTTTTT. V gene TRBV27 combines with J gene TRBJ2-2; 7 bases agree with TRBD1. Germline CDR1 MNHEY, CDR2 SMNVEV (reference sequence). The CDR3 totals 14 residues. V lost 6 bases and J lost 6; bases outside the gene matches: 7.

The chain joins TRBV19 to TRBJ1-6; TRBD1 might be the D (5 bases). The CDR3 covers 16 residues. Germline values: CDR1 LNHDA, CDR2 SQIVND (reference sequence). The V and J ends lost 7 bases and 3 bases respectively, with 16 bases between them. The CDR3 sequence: CASTPGRMIYNSPLHF. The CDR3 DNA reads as TGTGCCAGTACCCCGGGACGTATGATCTATAATTCACCCCTCCACTTT.

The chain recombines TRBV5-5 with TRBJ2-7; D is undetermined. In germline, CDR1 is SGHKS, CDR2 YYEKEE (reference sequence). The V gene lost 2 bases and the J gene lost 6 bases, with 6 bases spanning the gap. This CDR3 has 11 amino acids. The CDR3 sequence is CASSFSREQYF. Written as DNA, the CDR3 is TGTGCCAGCAGCTTCTCGCGCGAGCAGTACTTC.

CDR3 loop: CASRGGTGGTEAFF. In DNA form, the CDR3 reads TGTGCCAGCAGAGGTGGGACAGGGGGAACTGAAGCTTTCTTT. The V gene is TRBV27, the J gene TRBJ1-1; 11 bases fit TRBD1. V shed 6 bases, J shed 5 bases, and the junction held 5 bases outside the gene matches. This CDR3 spans 14 amino acids. The germline V gene encodes CDR1 MNHEY and CDR2 SMNVEV (reference sequence).

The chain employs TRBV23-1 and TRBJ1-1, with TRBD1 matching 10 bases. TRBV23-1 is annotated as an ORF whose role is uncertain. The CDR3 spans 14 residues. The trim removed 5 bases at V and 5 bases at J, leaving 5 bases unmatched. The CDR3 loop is CASSWTGGRTEAFF. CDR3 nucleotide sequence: TGCGCCAGCAGTTGGACAGGGGGGAGAACTGAAGCTTTCTTT.

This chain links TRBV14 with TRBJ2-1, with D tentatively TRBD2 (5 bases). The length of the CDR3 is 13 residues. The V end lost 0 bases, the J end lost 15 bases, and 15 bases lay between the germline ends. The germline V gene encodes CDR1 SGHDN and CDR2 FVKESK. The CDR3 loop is CASSQEGLPGGFF. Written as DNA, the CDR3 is TGTGCCAGCAGCCAAGAAGGACTGCCCGGCGGGTTCTTC.

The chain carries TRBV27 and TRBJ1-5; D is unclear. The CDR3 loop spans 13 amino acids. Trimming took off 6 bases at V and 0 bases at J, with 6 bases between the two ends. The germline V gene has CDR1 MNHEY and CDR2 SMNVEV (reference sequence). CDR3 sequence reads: CASSEISNQPQHF. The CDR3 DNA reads TGTGCCAGCAGCGAGATTAGCAATCAGCCCCAGCATTTT.

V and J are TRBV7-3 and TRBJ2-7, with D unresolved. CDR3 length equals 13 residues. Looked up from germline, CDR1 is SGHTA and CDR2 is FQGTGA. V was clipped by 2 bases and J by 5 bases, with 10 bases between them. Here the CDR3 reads CASSLGPLDEQYF. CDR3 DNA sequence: TGTGCCAGCAGCTTAGGCCCCCTGGACGAGCAGTACTTC.

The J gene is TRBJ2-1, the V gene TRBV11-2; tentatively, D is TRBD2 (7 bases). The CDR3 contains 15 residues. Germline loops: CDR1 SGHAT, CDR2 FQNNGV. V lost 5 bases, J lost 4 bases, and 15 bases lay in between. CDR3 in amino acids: CASSRLRGPYNEQFF. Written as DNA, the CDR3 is TGTGCCAGCAGCCGCCTGCGGGGGCCTTACAATGAGCAGTTCTTC.

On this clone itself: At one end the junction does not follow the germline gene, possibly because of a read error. CDR3 sequence reads: CSVEGQLNTEAFF. The CDR3 DNA reads as TGCAGCGTCGAAGGGCAGTTGAACACTGAAGCTTTCTTT. The genes are TRBV29-1 and TRBJ1-1; D is unclear. The length of the CDR3 is 13 residues. Germline V gives CDR1 SQVTM, CDR2 ANQGSEA.

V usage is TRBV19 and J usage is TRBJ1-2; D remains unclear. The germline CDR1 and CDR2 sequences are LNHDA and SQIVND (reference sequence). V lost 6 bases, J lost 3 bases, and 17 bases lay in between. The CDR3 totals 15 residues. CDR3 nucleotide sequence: TGTGCCAGTAGCTTAGGGTTCAGTGGGGACTATGGCTACACCTTC. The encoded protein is CASSLGFSGDYGYTF.

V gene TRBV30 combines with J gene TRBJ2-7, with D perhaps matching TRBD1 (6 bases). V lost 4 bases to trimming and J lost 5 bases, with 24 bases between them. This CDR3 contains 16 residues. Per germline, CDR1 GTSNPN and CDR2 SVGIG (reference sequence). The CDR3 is CAWNPRPRGDNNEQYF. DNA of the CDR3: TGTGCCTGGAACCCACGTCCCAGGGGCGATAATAACGAGCAGTACTTC.

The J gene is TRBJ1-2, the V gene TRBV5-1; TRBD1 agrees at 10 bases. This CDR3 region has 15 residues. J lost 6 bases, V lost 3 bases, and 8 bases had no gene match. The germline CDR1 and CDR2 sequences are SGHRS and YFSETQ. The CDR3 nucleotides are TGCGCCAGCAGCTGGGGGGACAGGGGCAGGGATGGCTACACCTTC. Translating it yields CASSWGDRGRDGYTF. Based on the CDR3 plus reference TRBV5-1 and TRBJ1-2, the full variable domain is KAGVTQTPRYLIKTRGQQVTLSCSPISGHRSVSWYQQTPGQGLQFLFEYFSETQRNKGNFPGRFSGRQFSNSRSEMNVSTLELGDSALYLCASSWGDRGRDGYTFGSGTRLTVV.

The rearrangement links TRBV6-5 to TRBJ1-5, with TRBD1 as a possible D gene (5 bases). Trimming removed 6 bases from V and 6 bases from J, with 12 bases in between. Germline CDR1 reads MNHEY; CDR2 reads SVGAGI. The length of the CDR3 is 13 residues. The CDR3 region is CASRAGTGQPQHF. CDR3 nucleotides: TGTGCCAGCAGGGCGGGGACGGGTCAGCCCCAGCATTTT.

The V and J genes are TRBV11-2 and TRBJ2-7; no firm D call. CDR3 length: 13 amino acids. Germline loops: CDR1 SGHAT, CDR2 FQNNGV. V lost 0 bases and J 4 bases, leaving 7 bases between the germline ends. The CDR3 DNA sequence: TGTGCCAGCAGCTTAGAATGGGATTACGAGCAGTACTTC. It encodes CASSLEWDYEQYF.

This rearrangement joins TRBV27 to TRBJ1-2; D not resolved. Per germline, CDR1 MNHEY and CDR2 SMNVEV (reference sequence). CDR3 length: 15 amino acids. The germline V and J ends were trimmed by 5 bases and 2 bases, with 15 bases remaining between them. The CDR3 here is CASSSVLGKNYGYTF. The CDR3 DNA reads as TGTGCCAGCAGTAGCGTCTTAGGCAAAAACTATGGCTACACCTTC.

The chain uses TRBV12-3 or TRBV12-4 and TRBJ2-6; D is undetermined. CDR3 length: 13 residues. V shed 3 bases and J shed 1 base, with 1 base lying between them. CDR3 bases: TGTGCCAGCAGTTTTTCTGGGGCCAACGTCCTGACTTTC. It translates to CASSFSGANVLTF.

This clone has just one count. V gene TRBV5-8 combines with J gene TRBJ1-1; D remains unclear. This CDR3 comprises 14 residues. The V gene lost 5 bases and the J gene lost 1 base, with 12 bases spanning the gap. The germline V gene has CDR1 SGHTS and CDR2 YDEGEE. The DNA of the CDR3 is TGTGCCAGCAGATCTGAGTGGGAGAACACTGAAGCTTTCTTT. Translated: CASRSEWENTEAFF.

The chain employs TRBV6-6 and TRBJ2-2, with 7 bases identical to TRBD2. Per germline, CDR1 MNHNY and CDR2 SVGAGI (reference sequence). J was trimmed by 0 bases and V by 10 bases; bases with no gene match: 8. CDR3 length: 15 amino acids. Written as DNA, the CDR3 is TGTGCCACTCGAGCGGGAACCGCGAACACCGGGGAGCTGTTTTTT. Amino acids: CATRAGTANTGELFF.

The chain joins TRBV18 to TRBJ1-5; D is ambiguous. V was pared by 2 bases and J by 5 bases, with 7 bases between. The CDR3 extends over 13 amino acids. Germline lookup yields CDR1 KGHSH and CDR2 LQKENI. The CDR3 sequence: CASSPGRHQPQHF. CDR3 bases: TGTGCCAGCTCACCAGGCCGCCATCAGCCCCAGCATTTT.

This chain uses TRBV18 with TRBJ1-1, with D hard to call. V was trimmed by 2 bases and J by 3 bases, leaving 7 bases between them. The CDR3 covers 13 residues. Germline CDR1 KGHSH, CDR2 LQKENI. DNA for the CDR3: TGTGCCAGCTCACCAACCCCCGACACTGAAGCTTTCTTT. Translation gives CASSPTPDTEAFF.

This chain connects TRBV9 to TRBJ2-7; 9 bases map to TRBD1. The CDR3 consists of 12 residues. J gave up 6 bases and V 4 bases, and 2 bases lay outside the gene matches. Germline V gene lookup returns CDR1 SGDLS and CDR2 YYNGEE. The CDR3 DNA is TGTGCCAGCAGCCCGACAGGGGGCGAGCAGTACTTC. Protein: CASSPTGGEQYF.

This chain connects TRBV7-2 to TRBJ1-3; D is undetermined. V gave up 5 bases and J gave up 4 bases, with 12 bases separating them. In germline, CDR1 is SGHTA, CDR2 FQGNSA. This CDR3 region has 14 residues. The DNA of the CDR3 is TGTGCCAGCAGCGAAACTGGGAAGGGAAACACCATATATTTT. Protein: CASSETGKGNTIYF.

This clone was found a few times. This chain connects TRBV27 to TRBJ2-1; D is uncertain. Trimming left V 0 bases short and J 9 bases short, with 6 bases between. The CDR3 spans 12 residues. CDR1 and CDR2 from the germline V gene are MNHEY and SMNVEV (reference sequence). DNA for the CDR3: TGTGCCAGCAGTTTATCGGACGGTGAGCAGTTCTTC. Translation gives CASSLSDGEQFF.

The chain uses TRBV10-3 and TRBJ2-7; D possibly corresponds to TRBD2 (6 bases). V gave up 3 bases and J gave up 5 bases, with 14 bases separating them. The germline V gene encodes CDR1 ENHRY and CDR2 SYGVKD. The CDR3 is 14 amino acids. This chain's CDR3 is CAISDTGEPNEQYF. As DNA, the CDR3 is TGTGCCATCAGTGATACGGGGGAACCCAACGAGCAGTACTTC.